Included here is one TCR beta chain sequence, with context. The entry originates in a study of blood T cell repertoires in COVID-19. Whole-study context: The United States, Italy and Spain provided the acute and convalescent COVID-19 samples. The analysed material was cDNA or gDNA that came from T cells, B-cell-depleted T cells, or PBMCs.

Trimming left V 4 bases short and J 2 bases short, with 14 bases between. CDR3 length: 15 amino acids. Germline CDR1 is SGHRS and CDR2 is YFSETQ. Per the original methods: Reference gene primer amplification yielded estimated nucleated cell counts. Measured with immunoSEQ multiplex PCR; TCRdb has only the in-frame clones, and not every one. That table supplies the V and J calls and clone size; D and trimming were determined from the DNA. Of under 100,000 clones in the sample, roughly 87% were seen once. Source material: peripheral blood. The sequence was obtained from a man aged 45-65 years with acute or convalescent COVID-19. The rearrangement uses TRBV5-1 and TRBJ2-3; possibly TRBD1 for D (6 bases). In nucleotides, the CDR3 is TGCGCCAGCAGCCCCGCCGGACAGACCACAGATACGCAGTATTTT. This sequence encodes CASSPAGQTTDTQYF.